The next 14 T cell receptor beta chains were all read from a single sample in a study of CD8+ T cells in alopecia areata. It was cDNA, reverse transcribed from extracted RNA, that served as the sequencing template. TCRdb's copy holds only in-frame clones and misses some; the assay was immunoSEQ multiplex PCR. This table has 150,000 to 200,000 clones, less than 70% appearing once. Sample treatment: oral pan-JAK inhibitor, 5-10 mg twice daily. Here the sequenced sample was CD4+ T cells sorted from blood, taken between weeks 49 and 50, from a patient treated with tofacitinib. All receptors derive from a human donor with alopecia areata.

This sequence joins TRBV5-1 and TRBJ1-2; D remains unclear. The CDR3 is made up of 14 amino acids. CDR1 is SGHRS, CDR2 YFSETQ, per germline. V was pared by 0 bases and J by 4 bases, with 10 bases between. CDR3 residues: CASSLALTGYGYTF. CDR3 DNA: TGCGCCAGCAGCTTGGCCCTCACGGGCTATGGCTACACCTTC.

V is TRBV29-1 and J is TRBJ1-2; a weak D match, TRBD1 (5 bases). This CDR3 is built from 14 residues. The germline V and J ends were trimmed by 7 bases and 4 bases, with 19 bases remaining between them. Per germline, CDR1 SQVTM and CDR2 ANQGSEA. The chain's CDR3 is CSAERAGRAYGYTF. The CDR3 DNA follows: TGCAGCGCGGAAAGGGCAGGGCGGGCCTATGGCTACACCTTC.

The rearrangement links TRBV29-1 to TRBJ2-1, with D perhaps matching TRBD2 (5 bases). This CDR3 comprises 13 residues. V was trimmed by 6 bases and J by 7 bases, leaving 16 bases between them. CDR1 and CDR2 from the germline V gene are SQVTM and ANQGSEA. The CDR3 DNA sequence: TGCAGCGTATCTTCCGCAAGAGGGAATGAGCAGTTCTTC. It translates to CSVSSARGNEQFF.

The chain has TRBV6-6 and TRBJ1-6; the D is unclear. This CDR3 region has 13 residues. Trimming took 7 bases from V and 5 from J, leaving 9 bases between them. Per the germline V gene, CDR1 is MNHNY and CDR2 is SVGAGI (reference sequence). The CDR3: CASIRRDNSPLHF. DNA for the CDR3: TGTGCCAGCATTAGGAGGGATAATTCACCCCTCCACTTT.

This clone occurred a few times. The V and J genes are TRBV6-5 and TRBJ1-6; D is undetermined. Trimming left V 7 bases short and J 7 bases short, with 11 bases between. The CDR3 consists of 13 residues. CDR1 is MNHEY and CDR2 is SVGAGI in the germline V gene. The CDR3 region has the DNA TGTGCCAGCACCCCGGCGGGGAATTCACCCCTCCACTTT. Encoded protein: CASTPAGNSPLHF.

The chain is built from TRBV2 and TRBJ1-1, with TRBD1 matching over 8 bases. The CDR3 extends over 13 amino acids. The germline gives CDR1 SNHLY, CDR2 FYNNEI. V shed 7 bases and J 4 bases; nucleotides not matched to a gene: 5. CDR3 in DNA: TGTGCCAGCACCTCAACAGGGGGCACTGAAGCTTTCTTT. It specifies CASTSTGGTEAFF.

In nucleotides, the CDR3 is TGCAGCGTAACAGGGGGCGACGAGACCCAGTACTTC. Encoded protein: CSVTGGDETQYF. The chain has TRBV29-1 and TRBJ2-5; 9 bases align to TRBD1. Germline CDR1 is SQVTM and CDR2 is ANQGSEA. Germline trimming cut 6 bases from V and 5 bases from J; bases unmatched to any gene: 4. This CDR3 region has 12 residues.

This sequence joins TRBV6-1 and TRBJ2-5; 15 bases align to TRBD2. V shed 7 bases, J shed 2 bases, and the junction held 2 bases outside the gene matches. The CDR3 spans 15 residues. Per the germline V gene, CDR1 is MNHNS and CDR2 is SASEGT. CDR3 protein: CASTGLAGGQETQYF. In DNA form, the CDR3 reads TGTGCCAGCACCGGACTAGCGGGGGGGCAAGAGACCCAGTACTTC.

V usage is TRBV29-1 and J usage is TRBJ1-1, with 9 positions matching TRBD1. J gave up 8 bases and V 7 bases, and 5 bases lay outside the gene matches. The CDR3 runs to 11 residues. Germline-derived CDR1 and CDR2 are SQVTM and ANQGSEA. The CDR3 region is CSGDRGREAFF. The CDR3 DNA reads as TGCAGCGGTGACAGGGGGAGGGAAGCTTTCTTT.

There are a few counts of this clone. The chain uses TRBV30 and TRBJ2-1; the D gene is possibly TRBD1 (5 bases). The germline V gene encodes CDR1 GTSNPN and CDR2 SVGIG (reference sequence). Trimming removed 2 bases from V and 5 bases from J, with 10 bases in between. The CDR3 is made up of 13 amino acids. CDR3 sequence: CAWSSTGNNEQFF. The CDR3 DNA sequence: TGTGCCTGGAGTTCCACAGGAAACAATGAGCAGTTCTTC.

This clone was found a few times. The chain combines TRBV7-6 with TRBJ2-7; tentative D call: TRBD2 (7 bases). CDR1 is SGHVS and CDR2 is FNYEAQ in the germline V gene. Between the trimmed V and J ends, which lost 5 bases and 5 bases, there was a span of 25 bases. The CDR3 sequence is 17 residues long. CDR3 sequence: CASSLVGGGAGNNEQYF. CDR3 in DNA: TGTGCCAGCAGCCTGGTGGGGGGCGGAGCGGGGAACAACGAGCAGTACTTC.

This clone occurred a few times. The chain has TRBV11-2 and TRBJ1-2; D ambiguous. Germline CDR1 is SGHAT and CDR2 is FQNNGV. V dropped 2 bases and J dropped 5 bases, with 15 bases sitting between them. This CDR3 region has 15 residues. The CDR3 DNA follows: TGTGCCAGCAGCTTATCCCGGATGAGGGTTTATGGCTACACCTTC. Its protein product is CASSLSRMRVYGYTF.

The V and J genes are TRBV25-1 and TRBJ2-1, with TRBD1 matching 7 bases. The CDR3 is 13 amino acids. CDR1 and CDR2 from the germline V gene are MGHDK and SYGVNS. Trimming removed 8 bases from V and 6 bases from J; junction bases left unmatched: 7. CDR3 residues: CASLKTGFNEQFF. DNA for the CDR3: TGTGCCAGCCTAAAGACAGGGTTCAATGAGCAGTTCTTC.

The chain has TRBV7-2 and TRBJ1-6, with D maybe TRBD1 (5 bases). CDR3 length: 13 amino acids. V was clipped by 5 bases and J by 14 bases, with 16 bases between them. Germline-derived CDR1 and CDR2 are SGHTA and FQGNSA. The CDR3 nucleotides read TGTGCCAGCAGCCTCCTTCAGGGCAGGGCCCTCCACTTT. This translates into CASSLLQGRALHF.